This entry concerns a single T cell receptor (beta chain). Its specificity is not known. This sample was included in a study of cytomegalovirus exposure and HLA in healthy donors. Regarding the study as a whole: The classifier, whose performance was assessed in both the original and validation cohorts, reportedly diagnosed cytomegalovirus status with high specificity and sensitivity. Among immune exposure information, only CMV serostatus was available.

PCR was performed using 60 Vbeta and 13 Jbeta primers. TCRdb's table, derived via immunoSEQ multiplex PCR, lists solely in-frame clones and lacks some. Here the sample spans about 220,000 clones, around 80% being singletons. This receptor was obtained from a man younger than 30 in good health and CMV-seronegative. Sequenced input: PBMCs.

CDR3 sequence reads: CASSYWAGSEAFF. CDR3 sequence (DNA): TGTGCCAGCAGTTACTGGGCAGGGTCTGAAGCTTTCTTT. The chain joins TRBV6-5 to TRBJ1-1, with D perhaps matching TRBD1 (5 bases). Per the germline V gene, CDR1 is MNHEY and CDR2 is SVGAGI. The V end was cut by 1 base, the J end by 6 bases, with 9 bases between. The CDR3 has 13 amino acids.